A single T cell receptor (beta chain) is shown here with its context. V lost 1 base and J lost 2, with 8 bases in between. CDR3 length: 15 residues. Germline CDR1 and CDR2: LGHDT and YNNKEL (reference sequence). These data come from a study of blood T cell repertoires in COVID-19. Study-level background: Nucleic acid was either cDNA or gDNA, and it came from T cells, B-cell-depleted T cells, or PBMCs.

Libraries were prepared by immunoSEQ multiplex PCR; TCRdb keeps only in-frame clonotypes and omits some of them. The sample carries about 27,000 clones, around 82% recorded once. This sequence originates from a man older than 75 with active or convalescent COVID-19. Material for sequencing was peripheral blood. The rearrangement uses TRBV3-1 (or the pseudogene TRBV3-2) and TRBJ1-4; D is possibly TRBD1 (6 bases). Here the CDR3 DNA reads TGTGCCAGCAGCCAAGGAGGACAGACTAATGAAAAACTGTTTTTT. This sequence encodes CASSQGGQTNEKLFF.